Listed below are T cell receptor beta chains from one sample, sequenced in a study of blood T cells in healthy people across ages. TCRdb recomputed calls from the 5' RACE reads with MiXCR, one row per CDR3 protein. The sample carries around 520,000 distinct CDR3 sequences, roughly a quarter recorded once. These same records also appear under a second study, on T cells of mothers and their children.

Source material: blood. These receptors came from a boy aged 2 to 10 in good health. Each CDR3 is given with its conserved first and last residue. The listing skips clone size in some rows; elsewhere it reads once, few, many or a size class.

len,v_gene,j_gene,abundance,CDR3aa
13,TRBV6-6,TRBJ1-1,many,CASSSLQDTEAFF
14,TRBV7-2,TRBJ2-1,few,CASSLSGSGDEQFF
15,TRBV30,TRBJ2-3,many,CAFNSGQGLEDTQYF
12,TRBV19,TRBJ1-1,NA,CASSIGQVEAFF
17,TRBV4-1,TRBJ1-4,few,CASSQGTGGSTNEKLFF
16,TRBV9,TRBJ2-3,NA,CASSPIAGGPADTQYF
15,TRBV27,TRBJ2-7,NA,CASSLIGTVAYEQYF
17,TRBV13,TRBJ1-1,few,CASSPGRFIHVSTEAFF
16,TRBV20-1,TRBJ2-4,NA,CSARPSNLLAKNIQYF
15,TRBV11-1,TRBJ2-3,NA,CASSLGPVWPDTQYF
14,TRBV12-3/TRBV12-4,TRBJ1-4,NA,CASSSPRHGEKLFF
13,TRBV2,TRBJ1-1,few,CASRAGRKAEAFF
12,TRBV3-1,TRBJ1-2,few,CASSAKGDGYTF
16,TRBV7-9,TRBJ1-4,NA,CASSARTGGPNEKLFF
16,TRBV9,TRBJ1-3,NA,CASSVAPYRAGNTIYF
15,TRBV7-2,TRBJ2-5,NA,CASSLGDSVGKTQYF
16,TRBV7-2,TRBJ1-3,NA,CASSLGRGRSGNTIYF
12,TRBV30,TRBJ2-7,NA,CAWGAGYYEQYF
12,TRBV6-2/TRBV6-3,TRBJ2-7,NA,CASGRESYEQYF
14,TRBV18,TRBJ2-3,many,CASSPRGVADTQYF
15,TRBV29-1,TRBJ2-2,NA,CSVSGAISNTGELFF
13,TRBV9,TRBJ1-1,NA,CASSVWVNTEAFF
15,TRBV20-1,TRBJ2-1,few,CSARDGTSSYNEQFF
16,TRBV18,TRBJ2-6,NA,CASSPTREAGANVPTF
12,TRBV29-1,TRBJ2-5,NA,CSVGRGQETQYF
14,TRBV4-3,TRBJ1-1,NA,CASSQDTGLTEAFF
13,TRBV18,TRBJ2-7,few,CASSTSSSYEQYF
18,TRBV6-5,TRBJ2-2,NA,CASTTGTGGVGNTGELFF